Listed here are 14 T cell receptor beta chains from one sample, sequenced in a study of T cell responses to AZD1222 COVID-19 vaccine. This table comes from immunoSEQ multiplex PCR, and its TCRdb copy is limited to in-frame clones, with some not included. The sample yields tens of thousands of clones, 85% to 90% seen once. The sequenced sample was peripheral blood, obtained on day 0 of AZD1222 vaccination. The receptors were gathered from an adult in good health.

CDR3 in amino acids: CASSEGAGGRYEQYF. In nucleotides, the CDR3 is TGTGCCAGCAGTGAAGGGGCAGGGGGCAGGTACGAGCAGTACTTC. The chain employs TRBV2 and TRBJ2-7, with 8 bases aligning to TRBD1. The CDR3 loop spans 15 amino acids. After removal of 1 base from V and 4 bases from J, the junction contained 6 bases not matched to a gene. The germline CDR1 and CDR2 sequences are SNHLY and FYNNEI.

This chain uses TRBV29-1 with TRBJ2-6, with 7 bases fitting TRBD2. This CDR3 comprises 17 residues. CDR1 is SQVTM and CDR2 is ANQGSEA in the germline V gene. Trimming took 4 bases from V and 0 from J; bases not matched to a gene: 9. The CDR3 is CSVVGGDGRSGANVLTF. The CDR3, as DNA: TGCAGCGTTGTTGGGGGGGACGGACGCTCTGGGGCCAACGTCCTGACTTTC.

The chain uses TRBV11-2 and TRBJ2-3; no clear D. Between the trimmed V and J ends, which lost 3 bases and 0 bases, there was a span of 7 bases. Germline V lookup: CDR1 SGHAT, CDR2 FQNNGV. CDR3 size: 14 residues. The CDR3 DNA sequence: TGTGCCAGCAGCTTTGTCAGGAGCACAGATACGCAGTATTTT. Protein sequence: CASSFVRSTDTQYF.

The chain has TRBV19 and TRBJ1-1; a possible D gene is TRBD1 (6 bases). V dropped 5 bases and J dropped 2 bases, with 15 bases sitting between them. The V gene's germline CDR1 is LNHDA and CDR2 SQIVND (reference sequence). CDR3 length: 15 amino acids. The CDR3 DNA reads TGTGCCAGTAGTGCCGGACAGAATGGTAACACTGAAGCTTTCTTT. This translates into CASSAGQNGNTEAFF. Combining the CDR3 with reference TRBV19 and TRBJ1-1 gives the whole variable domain DGGITQSPKYLFRKEGQNVTLSCEQNLNHDAMYWYRQDPGQGLRLIYYSQIVNDFQKGDIAEGYSVSREKKESFPLTVTSAQKNPTAFYLCASSAGQNGNTEAFFGQGTRLTVV.

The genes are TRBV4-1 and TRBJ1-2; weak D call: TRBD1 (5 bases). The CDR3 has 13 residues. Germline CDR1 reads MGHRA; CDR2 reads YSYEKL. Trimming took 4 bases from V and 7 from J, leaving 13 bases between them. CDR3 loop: CASSLVGESGYTF. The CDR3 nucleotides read TGCGCCAGCAGCCTAGTGGGGGAGTCTGGCTACACCTTC.

The CDR3 here is CASSQGLTGANSPLHF. As DNA, the CDR3 is TGTGCCAGCAGCCAAGGCCTCACAGGGGCTAATTCACCCCTCCACTTT. The rearrangement uses TRBV4-2 and TRBJ1-6; 7 bases map to TRBD1. Germline V gene sequence: CDR1 LGHNA, CDR2 YNFKEQ. The V and J ends lost 1 base and 6 bases, in that order; junction bases with no gene match: 6. The CDR3 runs to 16 residues.

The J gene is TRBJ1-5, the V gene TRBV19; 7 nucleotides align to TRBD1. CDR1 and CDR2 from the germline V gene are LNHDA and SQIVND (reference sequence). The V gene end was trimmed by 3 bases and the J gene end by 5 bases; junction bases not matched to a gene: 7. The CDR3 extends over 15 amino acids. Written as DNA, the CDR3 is TGTGCCAGTAGTATGGGCCAGGGGGTTCATCAGCCCCAGCATTTT. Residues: CASSMGQGVHQPQHF.

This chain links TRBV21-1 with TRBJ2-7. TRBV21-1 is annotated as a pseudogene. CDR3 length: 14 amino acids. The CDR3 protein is CASYTSRCSYEQYF. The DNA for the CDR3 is TGTGCCAGCTACACCTCCCGGTGCTCCTACGAGCAGTACTTC.

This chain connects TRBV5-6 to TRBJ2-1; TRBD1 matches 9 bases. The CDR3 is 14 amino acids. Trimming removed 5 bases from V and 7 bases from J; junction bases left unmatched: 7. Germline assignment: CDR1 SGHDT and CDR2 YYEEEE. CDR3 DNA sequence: TGTGCCAGCAGGACCGGACAGGGGAGGAATGAGCAGTTCTTC. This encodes CASRTGQGRNEQFF.

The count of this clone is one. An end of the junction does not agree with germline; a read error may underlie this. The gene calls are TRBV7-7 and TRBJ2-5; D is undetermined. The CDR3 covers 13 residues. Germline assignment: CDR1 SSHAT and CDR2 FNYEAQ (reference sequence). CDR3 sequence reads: CASSLGPQETQYF. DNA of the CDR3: TGTGCTAGCAGCTTAGGACCCCAAGAGACCCAGTACTTC.

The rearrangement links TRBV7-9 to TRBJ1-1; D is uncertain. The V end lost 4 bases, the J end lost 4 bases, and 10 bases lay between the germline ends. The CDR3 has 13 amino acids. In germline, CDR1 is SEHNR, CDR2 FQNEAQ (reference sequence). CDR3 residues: CASSSGWGTEAFF. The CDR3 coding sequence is TGTGCCAGCAGCTCTGGCTGGGGCACTGAAGCTTTCTTT.

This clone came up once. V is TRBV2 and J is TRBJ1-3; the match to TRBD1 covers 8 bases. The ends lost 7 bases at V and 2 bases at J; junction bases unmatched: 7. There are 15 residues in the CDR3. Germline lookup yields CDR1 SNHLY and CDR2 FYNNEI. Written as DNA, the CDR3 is TGTGCCAGCAAATTGCAGGGGGCGGCTGGAAACACCATATATTTT. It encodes CASKLQGAAGNTIYF.

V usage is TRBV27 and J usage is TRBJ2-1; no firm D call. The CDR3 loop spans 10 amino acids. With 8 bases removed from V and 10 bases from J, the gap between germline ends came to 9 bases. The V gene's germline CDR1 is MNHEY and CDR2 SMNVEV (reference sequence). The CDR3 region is CASLRVEQFF. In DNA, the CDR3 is TGTGCCAGCCTAAGGGTAGAGCAGTTCTTC.

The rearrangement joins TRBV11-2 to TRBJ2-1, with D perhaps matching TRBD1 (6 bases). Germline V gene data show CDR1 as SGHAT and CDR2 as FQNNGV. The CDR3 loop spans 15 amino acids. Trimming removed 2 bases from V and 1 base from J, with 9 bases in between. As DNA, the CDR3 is TGTGCCAGCAGCTTACGACAGGTTTCCTACAATGAGCAGTTCTTC. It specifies CASSLRQVSYNEQFF.